Below, 6 T cell receptor beta chains from the same sample are listed, as sequenced in a study of human T cells and chemical hapten exposure. In TCRdb, the RACE reads were re-called with MiXCR into one record per CDR3 protein. The sample yields 55,000 to 75,000 distinct CDR3 sequences, under 7.5% seen once. The time point denotes: healthy volunteer bleed at 6 weeks. Extraction yielded total RNA from whole blood (unfractionated). What was sequenced was whole blood. The receptor source for this set is a female donor in good health. Some clones in this sample may be carry-over from other donors' samples.

J is TRBJ2-3 and V is TRBV7-9; unclear D gene. CDR1 and CDR2 from the germline V gene are SEHNR and FQNEAQ (reference sequence). The CDR3 is made up of 12 amino acids. The germline V and J ends were trimmed by 6 bases and 5 bases, with 9 bases remaining between them. This CDR3 reads CASSSGRDTQYF. DNA for the CDR3: TGTGCCAGCAGTTCGGGTAGAGATACGCAGTATTTT.

Many counts were recorded for this clonotype. This rearrangement joins TRBV7-2 to TRBJ1-5, with D possibly being TRBD1 (6 bases). This CDR3 spans 14 amino acids. V was shortened by 6 bases and J by 2 bases, with 11 bases between the two germline ends. From germline, CDR1 is SGHTA and CDR2 FQGNSA. CDR3 amino acids: CASSSGTRNQPQHF. DNA of the CDR3: TGTGCCAGCAGTTCTGGGACACGCAATCAGCCCCAGCATTTT. The whole variable domain, filled in from reference TRBV7-2 and TRBJ1-5, reads GAGVSQSPSNKVTEKGKDVELRCDPISGHTALYWYRQSLGQGLEFLIYFQGNSAPDKSGLPSDRFSAERTGGSVSTLTIQRTQQEDSAVYLCASSSGTRNQPQHFGDGTRLSIL.

This clonotype was detected many times. This chain links TRBV2 with TRBJ2-5; 8 nucleotides line up with TRBD2. The V gene's germline CDR1 is SNHLY and CDR2 FYNNEI. The junction had 9 bases not matched to a gene; V was cut back by 11 bases and J by 1 base. The CDR3 loop spans 14 amino acids. The CDR3 here is CASRGSGGQETQYF. CDR3 in DNA: TGTGCCTCAAGGGGCAGCGGGGGCCAAGAGACCCAGTACTTC. Using reference TRBV2 and TRBJ2-5 for the parts outside the CDR3, the full variable domain is EPEVTQTPSHQVTQMGQEVILRCVPISNHLYFYWYRQILGQKVEFLVSFYNNEISEKSEIFDDQFSVERPDGSNFTLKIRSTKLEDSAMYFCASRGSGGQETQYFGPGTRLLVL.

There are a few counts of this clonotype. The chain is built from TRBV28 and TRBJ2-3; a possible D gene is TRBD2 (5 bases). The germline CDR1 and CDR2 sequences are MDHEN and SYDVKM. The V end was cut by 4 bases, the J end by 3 bases, with 17 bases between. This CDR3 contains 16 residues. The CDR3 spells CASSSRGARRTDTQYF. CDR3 in DNA: TGTGCCAGCAGTTCCCGGGGAGCCAGACGGACAGATACGCAGTATTTT.

Notes on this clonotype: Sequence at one end of the junction differs from germline and may be a read error. The genes are TRBV6-5 and TRBJ2-1, with D maybe TRBD1 (6 bases). The CDR3 length is 15 residues. The germline gives CDR1 MNHEY, CDR2 SVGAGI. CDR3 in amino acids: CASSYLDSFYNEQFF. The CDR3 nucleotides are TGTGCCAGCAGCTACTTGGACAGCTTCTACAATGAGCAGTTCTTC.

This clonotype was seen repeatedly, ten times or more. The V gene is TRBV12-3 or TRBV12-4, the J gene TRBJ1-2, with a possible D match to TRBD1 (5 bases). This CDR3 contains 14 residues. The ends were cut back, 6 bases at V and 4 bases at J, with 15 bases in the middle. The DNA of the CDR3 is TGTGCCAGCAGCGGGATGGGGCGTCTCTATGGCTACACCTTC. Protein: CASSGMGRLYGYTF.